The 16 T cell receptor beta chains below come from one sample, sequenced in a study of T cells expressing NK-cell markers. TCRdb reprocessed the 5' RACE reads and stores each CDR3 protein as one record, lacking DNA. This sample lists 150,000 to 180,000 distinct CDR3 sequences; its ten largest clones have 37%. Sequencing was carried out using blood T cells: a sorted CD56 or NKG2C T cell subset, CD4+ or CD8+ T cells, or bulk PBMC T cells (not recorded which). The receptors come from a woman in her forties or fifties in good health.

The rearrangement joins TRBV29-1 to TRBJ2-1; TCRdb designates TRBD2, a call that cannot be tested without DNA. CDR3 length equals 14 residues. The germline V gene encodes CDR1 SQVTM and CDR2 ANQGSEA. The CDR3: CSVEGGRRYNEQFF.

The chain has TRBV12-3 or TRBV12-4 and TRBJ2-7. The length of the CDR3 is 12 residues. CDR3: CASSLGSYEQYF.

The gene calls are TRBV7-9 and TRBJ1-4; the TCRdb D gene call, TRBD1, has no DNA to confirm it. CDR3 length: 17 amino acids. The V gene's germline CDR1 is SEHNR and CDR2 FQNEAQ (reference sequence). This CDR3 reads CASRPRAAGTPEEKLFF.

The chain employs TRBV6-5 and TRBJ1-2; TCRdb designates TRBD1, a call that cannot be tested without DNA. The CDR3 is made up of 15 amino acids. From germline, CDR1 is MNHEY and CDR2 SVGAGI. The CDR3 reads CASSPIGGVGYGYTF.

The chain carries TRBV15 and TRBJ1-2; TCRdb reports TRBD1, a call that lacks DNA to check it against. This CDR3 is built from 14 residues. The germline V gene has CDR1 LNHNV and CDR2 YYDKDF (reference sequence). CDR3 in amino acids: CATSRDPTGDGYTF.

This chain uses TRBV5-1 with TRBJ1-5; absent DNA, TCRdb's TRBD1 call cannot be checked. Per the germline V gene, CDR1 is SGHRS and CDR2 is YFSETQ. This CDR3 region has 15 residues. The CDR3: CASKVGQGDNQPQHF.

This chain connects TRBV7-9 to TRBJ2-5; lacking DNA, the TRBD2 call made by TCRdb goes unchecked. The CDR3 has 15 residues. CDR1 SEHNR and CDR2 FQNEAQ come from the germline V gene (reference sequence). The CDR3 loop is CASSKGAASSDFQYF.

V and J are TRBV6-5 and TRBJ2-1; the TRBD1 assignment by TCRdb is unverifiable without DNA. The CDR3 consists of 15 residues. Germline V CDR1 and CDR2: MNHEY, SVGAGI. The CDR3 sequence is CASRSEAGRGNEQFF.

CDR3 loop: CASSLSGTWVYF. The chain carries TRBV4-1 and TRBJ2-3; TCRdb calls TRBD2, which cannot be checked without DNA. The CDR3 sequence is 12 residues long. Germline CDR1 is MGHRA and CDR2 is YSYEKL.

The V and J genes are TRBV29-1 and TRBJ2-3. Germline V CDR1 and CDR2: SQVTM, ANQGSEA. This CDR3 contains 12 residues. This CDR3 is CSVDSSTDTQYF.

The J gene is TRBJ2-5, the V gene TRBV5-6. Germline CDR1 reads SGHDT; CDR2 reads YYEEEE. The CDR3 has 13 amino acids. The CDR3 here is CASSSGDFRTQYF.

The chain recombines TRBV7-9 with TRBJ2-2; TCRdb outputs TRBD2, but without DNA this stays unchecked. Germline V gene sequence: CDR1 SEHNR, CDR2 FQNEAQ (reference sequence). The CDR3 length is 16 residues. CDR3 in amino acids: CASSLGSTPNTGELFF.

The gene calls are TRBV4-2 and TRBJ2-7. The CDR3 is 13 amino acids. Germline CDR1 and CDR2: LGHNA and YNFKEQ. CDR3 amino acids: CASSQGLPYEQYF.

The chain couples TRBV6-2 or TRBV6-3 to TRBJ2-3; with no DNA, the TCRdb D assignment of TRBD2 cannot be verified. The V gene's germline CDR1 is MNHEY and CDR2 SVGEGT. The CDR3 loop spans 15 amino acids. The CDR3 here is CASSTSGSASDTQYF.

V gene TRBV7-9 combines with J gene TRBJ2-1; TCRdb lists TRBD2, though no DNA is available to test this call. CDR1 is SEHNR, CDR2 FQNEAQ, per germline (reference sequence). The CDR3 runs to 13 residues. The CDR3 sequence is CASSPKLAGEQFF.

CDR3 sequence: CASSLAPSTNYGYTF. The chain links TRBV11-2 to TRBJ1-2. Germline CDR1 and CDR2: SGHAT and FQNNGV. This CDR3 has 15 amino acids.